Included here is one T cell receptor (beta chain) sequence, with context. This clonotype was counted a few times. Which antigen it targets is not known. Per-base quality was not reported, and no clone a single base away is much larger than it. The data belong to a study of Graves' ophthalmopathy and Graves' hyperthyroidism (dated by TCRdb to about 2018). Describing the broader study: Peripheral blood was collected at initial diagnosis, before any treatment. In more than five hyperthyroidism patients, the T-cell repertoires found in thyroid tissue were compared with those found in blood. The independent validation cohort included 18 to 20 hyperthyroidism patients plus 17 patients who later progressed from hyperthyroidism to ophthalmopathy. The 100 discovery patients were randomly split 7:3 into training and test sets. To explore V-J signatures distinguishing ophthalmopathy from hyperthyroidism, a discovery set of around 100 patients (fewer than 45 ophthalmopathy, over 55 stable hyperthyroidism) was enrolled. Following sampling, methimazole starting at 30 mg daily was administered to hyperthyroidism patients, and high-dose intravenous methylprednisolone was administered to ophthalmopathy patients. To tell Graves' ophthalmopathy apart from Graves' hyperthyroidism, and to predict which patients would progress to ophthalmopathy, the study relied on TCR beta repertoire signatures. In total, over 130 blood samples were TCR-sequenced: some 40 ophthalmopathy, under 85 hyperthyroidism and some 17 hyperthyroidism-to-ophthalmopathy patients. Here is what the overall study found, with its caveats: In cross-validation, the 13-signature model distinguished ophthalmopathy from stable hyperthyroidism with almost 90% sensitivity and about 84% specificity, and in the test set the corresponding values were approximately 80% and 68%. In validation, the model predicted ophthalmopathy progression with about 64% sensitivity and roughly 78% specificity; eleven to twelve predicted patients were CT-confirmed with GO in a median of about 7.1 months. Most of the expanded thyroid clonotypes with a frequency above 0.001 were also detected in blood, and it was suggested that the thyroid immune response may be reflected by blood repertoires. Sample size was not predetermined statistically, and investigators were not blinded to group allocation.

Ophthalmopathy patients had moderately to severely active disease, Clinical Activity Score of at least 3, NOSPECS grade of at least 4, and disease duration under 3 months. Patients with other autoimmune diseases, uncontrolled infections, pregnancy or lactation were excluded from the study. Clinical symptoms, serum thyroxine, TRAb, thyroid ultrasound and orbital computed tomography were used for diagnosis. Using Ficoll-Paque density gradient centrifugation, PBMCs were isolated from approximately 11 ml of fresh peripheral blood. Trizol reagent was used to extract the total RNA, and its quality was then checked on an Agilent 2100 Bioanalyzer. For repertoire sequencing, TCR beta CDR3 regions were amplified from RNA transcripts. The first round of RT-PCR was done with HTBI primers and the Qiagen OneStep RT-PCR kit, and was followed by a second round of multiplex PCR, then size selection and purification. Sequencing of the libraries was carried out on an Illumina HiSeq2000 in paired-end mode with 100 bp reads. Under the source paper's analysis protocol: SOAPnuke was used to process the reads, removing any read that contained adapters or uncalled bases, had a mean Phred below 15, or lacked an exact match to the constant primer or identifier. High-quality paired reads were merged with COPE v1.2.5. Unique nucleotide sequences were defined as clonotypes and aligned to IMGT TRB V, D and J references using MiTCR v1.1. The analysis was limited to V-J combinations with a frequency above 0.0001, which together covered 98% to 99.2% of repertoires. For each V-J combination, a TCR clonal expansion and chaos score was defined as the ratio of F50 clonal expansion to chaos observed in the TCRdist matrix. Welch's t-statistics and random forest were used to reduce features to over ten V-J combinations, which were fed into a naive Bayes classifier. Thyroid-blood repertoire similarity was quantified with the Morisita-Horn index. TCRdb trimmed public reads at Q25 via fastp, called clones via MiXCR and kept in-frame beta chains. CDR3 protein sequences are deduplicated, and each keeps its most common genes and DNA. What appears here as the V and J calls and clone size reflects TCRdb's work, not the paper's. The sample contains roughly 500,000 distinct CDR3 sequences, roughly an eighth of them found a single time. Roughly 9.8% of the sample belongs to the ten largest clones.

Material for sequencing was blood. The clonotype comes from a woman in her twenties or thirties with Graves' ophthalmopathy. Donor details come from another sample of the same person, matched by shared clones.

The base sequence is TGTGCCAGCAGCCAGACACCCGGGACAGCGGAGACCCAGTACTTC. Translated, this gives CASSQTPGTAETQYF. The rearranged chain carries TRBV3-1 and TRBJ2-5, with 7 middle bases fitting TRBD1. Taken from cysteine to phenylalanine, the CDR3 has 15 residues. Only the CDR3 DNA stays, 45 bases, in frame from base 1. CDR1 and CDR2 are drawn from the germline V gene (reference sequence): LGHDT, YNNKEL. Trimming leaves V shorter by 3 bases and J shorter by 5 bases, with the junction holding 9 bases beyond the gene matches.